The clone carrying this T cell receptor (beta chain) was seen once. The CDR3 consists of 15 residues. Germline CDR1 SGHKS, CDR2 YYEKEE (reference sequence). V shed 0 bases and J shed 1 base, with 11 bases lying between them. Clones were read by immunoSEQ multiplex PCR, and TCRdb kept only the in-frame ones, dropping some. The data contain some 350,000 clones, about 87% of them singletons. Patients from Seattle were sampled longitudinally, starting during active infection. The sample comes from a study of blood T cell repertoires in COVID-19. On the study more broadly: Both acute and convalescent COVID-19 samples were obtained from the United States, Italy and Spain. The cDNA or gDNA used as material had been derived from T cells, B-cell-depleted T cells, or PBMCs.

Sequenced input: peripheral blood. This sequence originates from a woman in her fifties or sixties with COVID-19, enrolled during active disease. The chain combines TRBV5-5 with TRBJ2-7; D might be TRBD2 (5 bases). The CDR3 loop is CASSLVLGGSYEQYF. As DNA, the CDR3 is TGTGCCAGCAGCTTGGTACTAGGCGGGTCCTACGAGCAGTACTTC.